The present entry profiles one T cell receptor (beta chain) with its context. What it binds is unknown. The data belong to a study of cytomegalovirus exposure and HLA in healthy donors. Donors likely had unrecorded immune exposures despite being nominally healthy when sampled. Use of 60 Vbeta and 13 Jbeta primers characterized the PCR. Clones were read by immunoSEQ multiplex PCR, and TCRdb kept only the in-frame ones, dropping some. The sample lists 120,000 or so clones, around two thirds occurring once. Whole-study results and caveats: DRB1 had the most TCR associations and HLA-C the fewest, a later analysis found, with rates varying by HLA locus. Across all donors, roughly uniform sequencing depth was an assumption of the presence/absence analyses.

The CDR3 contains 12 residues. The ends were cut back, 3 bases at V and 7 bases at J, with 5 bases in the middle. Germline V gives CDR1 SGDLS, CDR2 YYNGEE. J is TRBJ1-6 and V is TRBV9; no clear D gene. The clonotype was recovered from a woman aged 40 to 55 in good health and CMV-seropositive. The sequencing input was PBMCs. The CDR3 reads CASSGRNSPLHF. In DNA form, the CDR3 reads TGTGCCAGCAGCGGCCGGAATTCACCCCTCCACTTT.